This passage covers 15 T cell receptor beta chains from one sample sequenced in a study of blood T cell repertoires in COVID-19. Assay: immunoSEQ multiplex PCR; the TCRdb copy retains only in-frame clones and omits some. Of about 320,000 clones in the sample, 85% to 95% were seen once. Source material: PBMCs or T cells enriched from blood (not recorded which). The receptors were gathered from a woman aged 30 to 39 who had been exposed to COVID-19.

In this sample, this clone turned up once. The chain links TRBV6-4 to TRBJ1-1, with 10 bases that match TRBD1. Trimming took 0 bases from V and 3 from J; bases not matched to a gene: 1. CDR1 and CDR2 from the germline V gene are MRHNA and SNTAGT. This CDR3 has 15 residues. The CDR3 reads CASSDSGQGDTEAFF. For the CDR3, the DNA is TGTGCCAGCAGTGACTCTGGACAGGGGGACACTGAAGCTTTCTTT.

J is TRBJ2-2 and V is TRBV7-6, with D possibly being TRBD1 (5 bases). CDR3 length: 16 amino acids. Germline loops: CDR1 SGHVS, CDR2 FNYEAQ. V gave up 4 bases and J gave up 2 bases, with 14 bases separating them. CDR3 DNA sequence: TGTGCCAGCAGCTCCGCCCGGCAGGGTAACACCGGGGAGCTGTTTTTT. It codes for CASSSARQGNTGELFF.

V gene TRBV18 combines with J gene TRBJ1-1, with D possibly being TRBD1 (6 bases). The CDR3 is 16 amino acids. V dropped 6 bases and J dropped 0 bases, with 17 bases sitting between them. Germline V gene lookup returns CDR1 KGHSH and CDR2 LQKENI. The CDR3 region is CASSPGVQGLNTEAFF. Here the CDR3 DNA reads TGTGCCAGCTCGCCTGGGGTACAGGGATTGAACACTGAAGCTTTCTTT.

V gene TRBV10-3 combines with J gene TRBJ1-4; 9 bases are a match to TRBD1. This CDR3 is built from 15 residues. Trimming took 5 bases from V and 2 from J; bases not matched to a gene: 3. CDR1 is ENHRY, CDR2 SYGVKD, per germline. CDR3 DNA: TGTGCCATCAGTATAACAGGGGGCACTAATGAAAAACTGTTTTTT. This translates into CAISITGGTNEKLFF.

The chain recombines TRBV5-1 with TRBJ2-1; 10 bases map to TRBD2. Trimming removed 4 bases from V and 2 bases from J; junction bases left unmatched: 6. The CDR3 length is 16 residues. The germline V gene encodes CDR1 SGHRS and CDR2 YFSETQ. The CDR3 loop reads CASSKGTSEAYNEQFF. In nucleotides, the CDR3 is TGCGCCAGCAGCAAGGGGACTAGCGAGGCCTACAATGAGCAGTTCTTC.

This chain connects TRBV7-9 to TRBJ2-1; 7 nucleotides align to TRBD2. Germline values: CDR1 SEHNR, CDR2 FQNEAQ (reference sequence). Trimming took 5 bases from V and 6 from J; bases not matched to a gene: 13. The CDR3 has 16 residues. DNA for the CDR3: TGTGCCAGCAGCACCCGGCGAGCGGGGCAAGGCAATGAGCAGTTCTTC. Protein product: CASSTRRAGQGNEQFF.

This chain links TRBV6-6 with TRBJ1-1; a weak D match, TRBD1 (5 bases). V lost 0 bases and J 13 bases, leaving 12 bases between the germline ends. This CDR3 comprises 12 residues. The germline CDR1 and CDR2 sequences are MNHNY and SVGAGI (reference sequence). DNA for the CDR3: TGTGCCAGCAGTTACTCCCGTGGGACTTTTTTCTTT. It specifies CASSYSRGTFFF.

The chain employs TRBV3-1 (or the pseudogene TRBV3-2) and TRBJ1-6; D is unresolved. This CDR3 spans 14 amino acids. Germline V gives CDR1 LGHDT, CDR2 YNNKEL (reference sequence). Trimming removed 2 bases from V and 10 bases from J, with 12 bases in between. The DNA of the CDR3 is TGTGCCAGCAGCCAACAGAGGTCTGGATCACCCCTCCACTTT. As protein: CASSQQRSGSPLHF.

The rearrangement joins TRBV4-3 to TRBJ2-3; TRBD1 is a possible D gene (6 bases). Trimming cost V 4 bases and J 1 base, with 12 bases left between them. CDR1 is LGHNA, CDR2 YSLEER, per germline. This CDR3 is 15 amino acids long. The CDR3 protein is CASSRGQYGTDTQYF. CDR3 DNA: TGCGCCAGCAGCCGTGGACAGTATGGCACAGATACGCAGTATTTT.

This clone is a singleton in its sample. The rearrangement links TRBV3-1 (or the pseudogene TRBV3-2) to TRBJ1-4, with D hard to call. V shed 0 bases and J shed 0 bases, with 17 bases lying between them. This CDR3 has 19 residues. Germline CDR1 is LGHDT and CDR2 is YNNKEL (reference sequence). The CDR3 region is CASSQERSQRRATNEKLFF. The CDR3 DNA follows: TGTGCCAGCAGCCAAGAACGGAGCCAGAGACGTGCAACTAATGAAAAACTGTTTTTT.

The CDR3 sequence is CASSERKGLAYEQYF. The DNA for the CDR3 is TGTGCCAGCAGTGAAAGAAAGGGACTAGCCTACGAGCAGTACTTC. The chain links TRBV2 to TRBJ2-7, with 8 bases matching TRBD2. The V gene end was trimmed by 2 bases and the J gene end by 2 bases; junction bases not matched to a gene: 5. Looked up from germline, CDR1 is SNHLY and CDR2 is FYNNEI. The CDR3 contains 15 residues.

V is TRBV18 and J is TRBJ2-7; perhaps TRBD1 as D (5 bases). V lost 3 bases and J lost 0, with 12 bases in between. The V gene's germline CDR1 is KGHSH and CDR2 LQKENI. This CDR3 comprises 15 residues. This chain's CDR3 is CASSPPGRASYEQYF. The CDR3 nucleotides are TGTGCCAGCTCACCTCCGGGCAGGGCCTCCTACGAGCAGTACTTC.

The rearrangement joins TRBV5-1 to TRBJ2-1; 9 nucleotides align to TRBD2. The germline V gene encodes CDR1 SGHRS and CDR2 YFSETQ. The V segment lost 4 bases and the J segment 5 bases; nucleotides outside the gene matches: 7. The CDR3 has 15 residues. CDR3 sequence reads: CASSGIAGDHNEQFF. The CDR3 DNA sequence: TGCGCCAGCAGCGGGATAGCGGGGGACCACAATGAGCAGTTCTTC.

The rearrangement joins TRBV5-1 to TRBJ2-2; 12 bases line up with TRBD2. CDR1 and CDR2 from the germline V gene are SGHRS and YFSETQ. This CDR3 has 16 residues. With 3 bases clipped from V and 3 bases from J, the junction kept 3 bases outside the gene matches. The CDR3 sequence: CASSSPSGGDTGELFF. The CDR3 DNA reads TGCGCCAGCAGCTCCCCTAGCGGGGGGGACACCGGGGAGCTGTTTTTT. Full variable domain (remainder filled in from reference TRBV5-1 and TRBJ2-2): KAGVTQTPRYLIKTRGQQVTLSCSPISGHRSVSWYQQTPGQGLQFLFEYFSETQRNKGNFPGRFSGRQFSNSRSEMNVSTLELGDSALYLCASSSPSGGDTGELFFGEGSRLTVL.

The genes are TRBV18 and TRBJ1-2; D may be TRBD1 (6 bases). The CDR3 extends over 15 amino acids. The ends were cut back, 2 bases at V and 3 bases at J, with 13 bases in the middle. The germline V gene encodes CDR1 KGHSH and CDR2 LQKENI. CDR3 nucleotides: TGTGCCAGCTCACCAACGGGGGGCGAGGACTATGGCTACACCTTC. Residues: CASSPTGGEDYGYTF.